These T cell receptor beta chains were read from a single sample in a study of T cell changes during pregnancy in multiple sclerosis. Repertoires were generated with immunoSEQ multiplex PCR, while TCRdb's copy carries only in-frame clones and drops some. The repertoire holds some 57,000 clones, with about 90% as singletons. Specimen: CD4+ T cells from peripheral blood mononuclear cells, collected after pregnancy. These receptors all come from a female donor in good health, enrolled as a control in a pregnancy study. Both conserved end residues are part of each CDR3. The D gene is left open where the match is weak. A clone size is listed for some rows: how often the clone was seen (once, few, many), or a class if it is expanded.

13 | TRBJ1-1 | few | TRBV5-1 | NA | TGCGCCAGCAGCACGGGTGCAAACACTGAAGCTTTCTTT | CASSTGANTEAFF
15 | TRBJ2-7 | once | TRBV5-8 | TRBD1 | TGTGCCAGCAGCTTGGCCGTAGGGGGCGCGGACGAGCAGTACTTC | CASSLAVGGADEQYF
16 | TRBJ2-1 | NA | TRBV19 | NA | TGTGCCAGTAGTCTCCCAGGGGCGGGCCCCTTCAATGAGCAGTTCTTC | CASSLPGAGPFNEQFF
14 | TRBJ2-7 | NA | TRBV30 | TRBD1 | TGTGCCTGGGACCGGGACAGGAGCTCCTACGAGCAGTACTTC | CAWDRDRSSYEQYF
18 | TRBJ2-3 | NA | TRBV4-3 | TRBD2 | TGCGCCAGCAGCCGCGGGACTAGCGGGGGGAGGGGAGCAGATACGCAGTATTTT | CASSRGTSGGRGADTQYF
15 | TRBJ2-1 | NA | TRBV5-8 | TRBD2 | TGTGCCAGCAGCTGGGGACTAGCGGAGTACAATGAGCAGTTCTTC | CASSWGLAEYNEQFF
14 | TRBJ1-6 | NA | TRBV7-8 | NA | TGTGCCAGCAGAGTAGGGGTCTTAGATTCACCCCTCCACTTT | CASRVGVLDSPLHF
12 | TRBJ2-7 | few | TRBV6-6 | TRBD1 | TGTGCCAGCAGGATACAGGGGCGCGAGCAGTACTTC | CASRIQGREQYF
13 | TRBJ2-7 | NA | TRBV7-2 | NA | TGTGCCAGCAGCTCGATCGGGGGCTACGAGCAGTACTTC | CASSSIGGYEQYF
15 | TRBJ2-6 | NA | TRBV27 | NA | TGTGCCAGCAGTTTCAACGCAGCTGGGGCCAACGTCCTGACTTTC | CASSFNAAGANVLTF
13 | TRBJ1-2 | NA | TRBV5-6 | NA | TGTGCCAGCAGCCGGGGGGGGAACTATGGCTACACCTTC | CASSRGGNYGYTF
13 | TRBJ1-1 | NA | TRBV19 | TRBD1 | TGTGCCAGTACCGACAGGGATTGGACTGAAGCTTTCTTT | CASTDRDWTEAFF
15 | TRBJ2-1 | NA | TRBV9 | TRBD2 | TGTGCCAGCAGCCTTACTAGCGGGGCCCACAATGAGCAGTTCTTC | CASSLTSGAHNEQFF
16 | TRBJ1-1 | NA | TRBV7-9 | TRBD1 | TGTGCCAGCAGCTTAGACAGGGGGGGTTGGGACACTGAAGCTTTCTTT | CASSLDRGGWDTEAFF
14 | TRBJ2-1 | NA | TRBV9 | TRBD2 | TGTGCCAGCAGCGGGGCGGGGGGGCTTTATGAGCAGTTCTTC | CASSGAGGLYEQFF
13 | TRBJ1-1 | few | TRBV10-3 | TRBD1 | TGTGCCATCGCAAAACAGGGGGGGGCTGAAGCTTTCTTT | CAIAKQGGAEAFF
15 | TRBJ2-7 | NA | TRBV4-3 | TRBD1 | TGCGCCAGCAGCCAAGCACGGACAGGGTCCTACGAGCAGTACTTC | CASSQARTGSYEQYF
16 | TRBJ2-7 | NA | TRBV9 | NA | TGTGCCAGCAGCGTAGGTCTTGAGCGTCTCTCCTACGAGCAGTACTTC | CASSVGLERLSYEQYF
15 | TRBJ2-7 | NA | TRBV11-1 | NA | TGTGCCAGCAGCGCCGCACTAGGACCCCCCTACGAGCAGTACTTC | CASSAALGPPYEQYF
16 | TRBJ1-5 | NA | TRBV5-4 | TRBD1 | TGTGCCAGCAGCCACAGGGGGCGGGGGAGCAATCAGCCCCAGCATTTT | CASSHRGRGSNQPQHF
16 | TRBJ1-2 | NA | TRBV6-4 | NA | TGTGCCAGCAGTGAGAATTCTCCGTGGTCAGGGGCTGGCTACACCTTC | CASSENSPWSGAGYTF
13 | TRBJ2-6 | NA | TRBV6-6 | TRBD1 | TGTGCCAGCAGGACAGGGGCGGCCAACGTCCTGACTTTC | CASRTGAANVLTF
15 | TRBJ2-2 | NA | TRBV11-2 | NA | TGTGCCAGCAGCAAACCTGGAGGGAACACCGGGGAGCTGTTTTTT | CASSKPGGNTGELFF
15 | TRBJ1-2 | once | TRBV11-2 | TRBD1 | TGTGCCAGCAGCCTCCAGGGGGTCGAGACCTATGGCTACACCTTC | CASSLQGVETYGYTF
14 | TRBJ2-5 | NA | TRBV4-3 | TRBD2 | TGCGCCAGCACCCCCGAAGCCGGGCGGGGGGCCCAGTACTTC | CASTPEAGRGAQYF
14 | TRBJ1-5 | NA | TRBV19 | TRBD1 | TGTGCCAGTAGTATCAGGGGGCAAGATCAGCCCCAGCATTTT | CASSIRGQDQPQHF
15 | TRBJ2-5 | NA | TRBV7-7 | TRBD2 | TGTGCTAGCAGCTTTTCGGGAGGGGTCCAAGAGACCCAGTACTTC | CASSFSGGVQETQYF
13 | TRBJ1-1 | NA | TRBV13 | NA | TGTGCCAGCAACCATGGGGTCCCGGGGGACGCTTTCTTT | CASNHGVPGDAFF
16 | TRBJ2-2 | NA | TRBV11-2 | NA | TGTGCCAGCAGCTTATGGGCCCGCGCGAACACCGGGGAGCTGTTTTTT | CASSLWARANTGELFF
14 | TRBJ1-2 | NA | TRBV9 | NA | TGTGCCAGCAGCCTACCGGGGGGCAGGGGTGGCTACACCTTC | CASSLPGGRGGYTF
14 | TRBJ1-2 | NA | TRBV6-5 | NA | TGTGCCAGCAGACCAACAGGTCGGAACTATGGCTACACCTTC | CASRPTGRNYGYTF
14 | TRBJ1-2 | NA | TRBV5-4 | NA | TGTGCCAGCCACCTACTAAGCGGATCCTATGGCTACACCTTC | CASHLLSGSYGYTF
15 | TRBJ2-7 | NA | TRBV19 | TRBD1 | TGTGCCAGTAGTCCCGCCGACAGGGGCCCGGAGGGGCAGTACTTC | CASSPADRGPEGQYF
14 | TRBJ1-1 | NA | TRBV6-1 | NA | TGTGCCAGCACTCCGGGGGGCTTGGCCACTGAAGCTTTCTTT | CASTPGGLATEAFF
14 | TRBJ1-1 | NA | TRBV10-3 | NA | TGTGCCATCAGTGAAAGGGGTGCGGACACTGAAGCTTTCTTT | CAISERGADTEAFF
15 | TRBJ2-2 | NA | TRBV7-2 | NA | TGTGCCAGCAGCCCCTTTGAGGGAAACACCGGGGAGCTGTTTTTT | CASSPFEGNTGELFF
14 | TRBJ1-4 | NA | TRBV19 | NA | TGTGCCAGTAGTATTAATGGGCCTAATGAAAAACTGTTTTTT | CASSINGPNEKLFF
14 | TRBJ2-1 | once | TRBV5-4 | TRBD2 | TGTGCCAGCAGCTTAAGCGGGGGGGCACGTGAGCAGTTCTTC | CASSLSGGAREQFF
16 | TRBJ1-5 | NA | TRBV2 | TRBD1 | TGTGCCAGCAGTCTTGGGACAGGGAGGGGGAATCAGCCCCAGCATTTT | CASSLGTGRGNQPQHF
14 | TRBJ2-1 | NA | TRBV12-5 | TRBD2 | TGTGCTAGTGCCCGGGCTAGCGGGGGAGGTGAGCAGTTCTTC | CASARASGGGEQFF